This T cell receptor (beta chain) was identified in a study of OX40 agonist ivuxolimab in advanced cancers. Study-level results: Several nonresponders also turned out to have low normalized T-cell clonal expansion. Partial responders at 0.1-3.0 mg/kg had among the lowest clonal expansion.

CDR1 and CDR2 (germline): SGDLS, YYNGEE. This CDR3 is 13 amino acids long. The V and J ends lost 2 bases and 1 base respectively, with 6 bases between them. In regard to this clone: Its matching antigen is unknown.

Repertoires were generated with immunoSEQ multiplex PCR, while TCRdb's copy carries only in-frame clones and drops some. The table lists tens of thousands of clones, 65% to 90% of them singletons. The input for sequencing was CD4+ or CD8+ T cells sorted from blood, taken in a trial of the OX40 agonist ivuxolimab. The sequence derives from an adult with an advanced solid tumor such as melanoma, head and neck, liver or kidney cancer. The chain carries TRBV9 and TRBJ1-1; D not certain. The CDR3 bases are TGTGCCAGCAGCGTGGATGGGAACACTGAAGCTTTCTTT. It yields the protein CASSVDGNTEAFF. Looking up the rest from reference TRBV9 and TRBJ1-1 gives the full variable domain: DSGVTQTPKHLITATGQRVTLRCSPRSGDLSVYWYQQSLDQGLQFLIQYYNGEERAKGNILERFSAQQFPDLHSELNLSSLELGDSALYFCASSVDGNTEAFFGQGTRLTVV.